Listed below are T cell receptor beta chains from one sample, sequenced in a study of blood T cell repertoires in COVID-19. Repertoires were generated with immunoSEQ multiplex PCR, while TCRdb's copy carries only in-frame clones and drops some. Among about 250,000 clones listed, 70% to 90% were seen once. The sequencing input was peripheral blood. All receptors come from a man at least 80 years old with acute or convalescent COVID-19. Both conserved end residues are part of each CDR3. D genes are given only for firm matches. The size entry is marked missing in some rows and otherwise reads once, few, many or a size class.

d_gene: NA
len: 15
abundance: once
j_gene: TRBJ1-3
v_gene: TRBV6-5
CDR3aa: CASSPSGGSGNTIYF
CDR3nt: TGTGCCAGCAGTCCCTCCGGGGGATCTGGAAACACCATATATTTT

d_gene: TRBD2
len: 16
abundance: NA
j_gene: TRBJ2-5
v_gene: TRBV4-2
CDR3aa: CASSPGLAGGSETQYF
CDR3nt: TGTGCCAGCAGCCCAGGACTAGCGGGAGGGTCGGAGACCCAGTACTTC

d_gene: NA
len: 14
abundance: NA
j_gene: TRBJ2-5
v_gene: TRBV7-2
CDR3aa: CASSLSGSRETQYF
CDR3nt: TGTGCCAGCAGCTTATCGGGAAGCAGGGAGACCCAGTACTTC

d_gene: NA
len: 14
abundance: NA
j_gene: TRBJ1-5
v_gene: TRBV6-5
CDR3aa: CASSPRRGDQPQHF
CDR3nt: TGTGCCAGCAGCCCCCGGCGCGGGGATCAGCCCCAGCATTTT

d_gene: TRBD1
len: 14
abundance: NA
j_gene: TRBJ2-2
v_gene: TRBV29-1
CDR3aa: CSGSTGMGTGELFF
CDR3nt: TGCAGCGGGTCGACAGGGATGGGCACCGGGGAGCTGTTTTTT

d_gene: TRBD1
len: 16
abundance: NA
j_gene: TRBJ1-6
v_gene: TRBV3-1/TRBV3-2
CDR3aa: CASSQGPGQGFSPLHF
CDR3nt: TGTGCCAGCAGCCAAGGACCAGGACAGGGCTTCTCACCCCTCCACTTT

d_gene: TRBD1
len: 14
abundance: NA
j_gene: TRBJ1-5
v_gene: TRBV19
CDR3aa: CATGGQGTDQPQHF
CDR3nt: TGTGCCACGGGGGGACAGGGTACCGATCAGCCCCAGCATTTT

d_gene: TRBD1
len: 14
abundance: NA
j_gene: TRBJ1-6
v_gene: TRBV5-1
CDR3aa: CASSRTGGPSPLHF
CDR3nt: TGCGCCAGCAGCAGGACAGGGGGGCCTTCACCCCTCCACTTT

d_gene: NA
len: 12
abundance: NA
j_gene: TRBJ2-2
v_gene: TRBV3-1/TRBV3-2
CDR3aa: CASSLSPGELFF
CDR3nt: TGTGCCAGCAGCCTTTCCCCGGGGGAGCTGTTTTTT

d_gene: NA
len: 15
abundance: once
j_gene: TRBJ2-7
v_gene: TRBV7-8
CDR3aa: CASSLGGRVSYEQYF
CDR3nt: TGTGCCAGCAGCTTAGGGGGGCGCGTCTCCTACGAGCAGTACTTC

d_gene: NA
len: 15
abundance: NA
j_gene: TRBJ1-1
v_gene: TRBV4-2
CDR3aa: CASSQSHRVNTEAFF
CDR3nt: TGTGCCAGCAGCCAGAGCCACAGGGTGAACACTGAAGCTTTCTTT

d_gene: TRBD2
len: 16
abundance: NA
j_gene: TRBJ2-7
v_gene: TRBV7-8
CDR3aa: CASSFSGTSGRGEQYF
CDR3nt: TGTGCCAGCAGCTTTTCCGGGACTAGCGGGAGAGGTGAGCAGTACTTC

d_gene: NA
len: 14
abundance: NA
j_gene: TRBJ2-7
v_gene: TRBV4-3
CDR3aa: CASSQVYSRYEQYF
CDR3nt: TGCGCCAGCAGCCAAGTGTACTCCCGCTACGAGCAGTACTTC

d_gene: NA
len: 13
abundance: NA
j_gene: TRBJ1-2
v_gene: TRBV6-2/TRBV6-3
CDR3aa: CASSYERGYGYTF
CDR3nt: TGTGCCAGCAGTTACGAAAGGGGCTATGGCTACACCTTC

d_gene: TRBD1
len: 14
abundance: NA
j_gene: TRBJ2-7
v_gene: TRBV23-1
CDR3aa: CASTATGIFYEQYF
CDR3nt: TGCGCCAGCACCGCGACAGGGATCTTCTACGAGCAGTACTTC

d_gene: NA
len: 12
abundance: NA
j_gene: TRBJ2-2
v_gene: TRBV24-1
CDR3aa: CATSERTGELFF
CDR3nt: TGTGCCACCAGTGAACGGACAGGGGAGCTGTTTTTT

d_gene: TRBD1
len: 14
abundance: NA
j_gene: TRBJ1-5
v_gene: TRBV18
CDR3aa: CASSLDRYNQPQHF
CDR3nt: TGTGCCAGCTCTCTGGACAGGTACAATCAGCCCCAGCATTTT

d_gene: TRBD1
len: 15
abundance: NA
j_gene: TRBJ2-1
v_gene: TRBV10-3
CDR3aa: CAISAGTGEINEQFF
CDR3nt: TGTGCCATCAGTGCTGGGACAGGGGAAATCAATGAGCAGTTCTTC

d_gene: TRBD2
len: 11
abundance: NA
j_gene: TRBJ2-7
v_gene: TRBV20-1
CDR3aa: CSPRLATEQYF
CDR3nt: TGCAGTCCCCGACTAGCGACCGAGCAGTACTTC

d_gene: TRBD1
len: 16
abundance: NA
j_gene: TRBJ2-5
v_gene: TRBV28
CDR3aa: CASTNPGGQGYRTQYF
CDR3nt: TGTGCCAGCACCAACCCAGGAGGACAGGGTTATAGGACCCAGTACTTC

d_gene: NA
len: 11
abundance: NA
j_gene: TRBJ2-1
v_gene: TRBV7-2
CDR3aa: CASSQTNEQFF
CDR3nt: TGTGCCAGCAGCCAAACAAATGAGCAGTTCTTC

d_gene: TRBD1
len: 12
abundance: NA
j_gene: TRBJ1-2
v_gene: TRBV7-2
CDR3aa: CANEQGLNGYTF
CDR3nt: TGTGCCAACGAACAGGGGCTGAACGGCTACACCTTC

d_gene: TRBD1
len: 12
abundance: NA
j_gene: TRBJ2-3
v_gene: TRBV28
CDR3aa: CASSGWDRVPYF
CDR3nt: TGTGCCAGCAGTGGGTGGGACAGGGTCCCGTATTTT

d_gene: NA
len: 11
abundance: NA
j_gene: TRBJ1-1
v_gene: TRBV28
CDR3aa: CASFSGTEAFF
CDR3nt: TGTGCCAGCTTCTCCGGCACTGAAGCTTTCTTT

d_gene: NA
len: 17
abundance: NA
j_gene: TRBJ2-6
v_gene: TRBV6-1
CDR3aa: CASSEQSPGSGANVLTF
CDR3nt: TGTGCCAGCAGTGAACAGTCTCCGGGCTCTGGGGCCAACGTCCTGACTTTC

d_gene: NA
len: 15
abundance: NA
j_gene: TRBJ2-7
v_gene: TRBV19
CDR3aa: CASSLTLTESYEQYF
CDR3nt: TGTGCCAGTAGCCTCACTCTAACTGAATCCTACGAGCAGTACTTC

d_gene: TRBD2
len: 13
abundance: NA
j_gene: TRBJ2-1
v_gene: TRBV10-3
CDR3aa: CAIRAAGDNEQFF
CDR3nt: TGTGCCATCAGGGCAGCGGGGGACAATGAGCAGTTCTTC

d_gene: TRBD1
len: 17
abundance: once
j_gene: TRBJ1-1
v_gene: TRBV6-6
CDR3aa: CASSPPGQGASNTEAFF
CDR3nt: TGTGCCAGCAGTCCTCCGGGACAGGGGGCTTCGAACACTGAAGCTTTCTTT

d_gene: TRBD1
len: 14
abundance: NA
j_gene: TRBJ2-7
v_gene: TRBV7-2
CDR3aa: CASSLATGIGEQYF
CDR3nt: TGTGCCAGCAGCTTAGCGACAGGGATCGGCGAGCAGTACTTC

d_gene: NA
len: 12
abundance: NA
j_gene: TRBJ2-7
v_gene: TRBV6-5
CDR3aa: CASRSHRAEQYF
CDR3nt: TGTGCCAGCAGATCCCACAGGGCCGAGCAGTACTTC

d_gene: NA
len: 11
abundance: NA
j_gene: TRBJ2-5
v_gene: TRBV29-1
CDR3aa: CSTIGQETQYF
CDR3nt: TGCAGCACTATTGGGCAAGAGACCCAGTACTTC

d_gene: TRBD1
len: 15
abundance: NA
j_gene: TRBJ1-2
v_gene: TRBV4-2
CDR3aa: CASSHWDSPNYGYTF
CDR3nt: TGTGCCAGCAGCCACTGGGACAGCCCGAACTATGGCTACACCTTC

d_gene: TRBD1
len: 15
abundance: NA
j_gene: TRBJ2-7
v_gene: TRBV4-1
CDR3aa: CASSLQDRASYEQYF
CDR3nt: TGCGCCAGCAGCCTGCAGGACAGGGCGTCCTACGAGCAGTACTTC

d_gene: NA
len: 14
abundance: NA
j_gene: TRBJ1-5
v_gene: TRBV6-5
CDR3aa: CASSPRGGNQPQHF
CDR3nt: TGTGCCAGCAGTCCAAGAGGGGGTAATCAGCCCCAGCATTTT

d_gene: TRBD2
len: 15
abundance: once
j_gene: TRBJ2-3
v_gene: TRBV28
CDR3aa: CASSRTSGNTDTQYF
CDR3nt: TGTGCCAGCTCCCGGACTAGCGGAAACACAGATACGCAGTATTTT

d_gene: TRBD1
len: 14
abundance: once
j_gene: TRBJ2-7
v_gene: TRBV18
CDR3aa: CASSPGTGTHEQYF
CDR3nt: TGTGCCAGCTCACCTGGGACAGGGACCCACGAGCAGTACTTC

d_gene: TRBD2
len: 17
abundance: NA
j_gene: TRBJ2-2
v_gene: TRBV7-2
CDR3aa: CASSLGPSGRNTGELFF
CDR3nt: TGTGCCAGCAGCTTAGGGCCTAGCGGGAGGAACACCGGGGAGCTGTTTTTT

d_gene: NA
len: 12
abundance: once
j_gene: TRBJ2-7
v_gene: TRBV7-8
CDR3aa: CASLDYSYEQYF
CDR3nt: TGTGCCAGCTTGGACTACTCCTACGAGCAGTACTTC

d_gene: TRBD2
len: 15
abundance: NA
j_gene: TRBJ2-7
v_gene: TRBV11-3
CDR3aa: CASSTTSGTFYEQYF
CDR3nt: TGTGCCAGCAGTACAACTAGCGGGACATTCTACGAGCAGTACTTC

d_gene: NA
len: 13
abundance: NA
j_gene: TRBJ1-5
v_gene: TRBV28
CDR3aa: CASSSLSNQPQHF
CDR3nt: TGTGCCAGCAGTTCTCTTAGCAATCAGCCCCAGCATTTT

d_gene: TRBD2
len: 15
abundance: NA
j_gene: TRBJ2-1
v_gene: TRBV7-2
CDR3aa: CASSLSTSGANEQFF
CDR3nt: TGTGCCAGCAGCTTATCGACTAGCGGGGCAAATGAGCAGTTCTTC

d_gene: TRBD1
len: 15
abundance: once
j_gene: TRBJ1-5
v_gene: TRBV19
CDR3aa: CASSIYRGSNQPQHF
CDR3nt: TGTGCCAGTAGTATCTACAGGGGTAGCAATCAGCCCCAGCATTTT

d_gene: NA
len: 13
abundance: few
j_gene: TRBJ1-5
v_gene: TRBV19
CDR3aa: CASSTARDQPQHF
CDR3nt: TGTGCCAGTAGTACCGCCCGGGATCAGCCCCAGCATTTT

d_gene: TRBD1
len: 14
abundance: NA
j_gene: TRBJ1-1
v_gene: TRBV6-5
CDR3aa: CASTKTGFNTEAFF
CDR3nt: TGTGCCAGCACCAAGACAGGGTTCAACACTGAAGCTTTCTTT

d_gene: NA
len: 15
abundance: NA
j_gene: TRBJ2-5
v_gene: TRBV11-2
CDR3aa: CASSRTRGPQETQYF
CDR3nt: TGTGCCAGCAGCCGGACCAGGGGACCCCAAGAGACCCAGTACTTC

d_gene: TRBD1
len: 13
abundance: NA
j_gene: TRBJ2-7
v_gene: TRBV6-5
CDR3aa: CASSPQGAGEQYF
CDR3nt: TGTGCCAGCAGTCCGCAGGGGGCGGGGGAGCAGTACTTC

d_gene: NA
len: 15
abundance: once
j_gene: TRBJ1-2
v_gene: TRBV15
CDR3aa: CATSRDFGANYGYTF
CDR3nt: TGTGCCACCAGCAGAGATTTCGGAGCTAACTATGGCTACACCTTC

d_gene: TRBD1
len: 15
abundance: NA
j_gene: TRBJ1-2
v_gene: TRBV11-2
CDR3aa: CASRARGQGNYGYTF
CDR3nt: TGTGCCAGCAGGGCCCGGGGACAGGGAAACTATGGCTACACCTTC

d_gene: TRBD1
len: 16
abundance: NA
j_gene: TRBJ1-1
v_gene: TRBV19
CDR3aa: CASSRTPGTVNTEAFF
CDR3nt: TGTGCCAGTAGTAGAACCCCCGGGACAGTGAACACTGAAGCTTTCTTT

d_gene: TRBD1
len: 16
abundance: once
j_gene: TRBJ2-3
v_gene: TRBV13
CDR3aa: CASSFAGTADADTQYF
CDR3nt: TGTGCCAGCAGCTTTGCCGGGACAGCGGATGCAGATACGCAGTATTTT

d_gene: TRBD2
len: 17
abundance: once
j_gene: TRBJ2-5
v_gene: TRBV5-1
CDR3aa: CASSLVLGGGVQETQYF
CDR3nt: TGCGCCAGCAGCTTGGTTCTTGGTGGGGGGGTTCAGGAGACCCAGTACTTC

d_gene: NA
len: 13
abundance: NA
j_gene: TRBJ2-3
v_gene: TRBV7-8
CDR3aa: CASSFEITDTQYF
CDR3nt: TGTGCCAGCAGCTTCGAGATCACAGATACGCAGTATTTT

d_gene: NA
len: 12
abundance: NA
j_gene: TRBJ2-5
v_gene: TRBV18
CDR3aa: CASSPTGETQYF
CDR3nt: TGTGCCAGCTCACCAACAGGGGAGACCCAGTACTTC

d_gene: TRBD2
len: 18
abundance: NA
j_gene: TRBJ2-3
v_gene: TRBV4-2
CDR3aa: CASSAHLLAALRGDTQYF
CDR3nt: TGTGCCAGCAGCGCCCACCTACTAGCGGCCCTTCGCGGAGATACGCAGTATTTT

d_gene: TRBD1
len: 17
abundance: NA
j_gene: TRBJ2-5
v_gene: TRBV4-1
CDR3aa: CASSQVGQGSREETQYF
CDR3nt: TGCGCCAGCAGCCAAGTCGGACAGGGGTCAAGAGAAGAGACCCAGTACTTC

d_gene: TRBD2
len: 15
abundance: once
j_gene: TRBJ2-2
v_gene: TRBV7-2
CDR3aa: CASSSPSGSTGELFF
CDR3nt: TGTGCCAGCAGCTCGCCTAGCGGGAGCACCGGGGAGCTGTTTTTT